The 21 T cell receptor beta chains listed next were all sequenced from one sample in a study of blood T cell repertoires in COVID-19. Sequenced by immunoSEQ multiplex PCR; TCRdb stores in-frame clones only, minus some. Of about 180,000 clones listed, more than 70% are singletons. The sequencing input was PBMCs or T cells enriched from blood (not recorded which). All receptors come from a woman between 25 and 40 years old who had recovered from COVID-19.

The chain is built from TRBV27 and TRBJ1-1, with D unresolved. Germline CDR1 is MNHEY and CDR2 is SMNVEV (reference sequence). The CDR3 extends over 15 amino acids. V lost 5 bases, J lost 0 bases, and 13 bases lay in between. The CDR3 sequence: CASSEGWILNTEAFF. The CDR3 coding sequence is TGTGCCAGCAGTGAGGGATGGATTCTGAACACTGAAGCTTTCTTT.

The rearrangement joins TRBV2 to TRBJ1-5; D is perhaps TRBD1 (5 bases). Trimming took 6 bases from V and 2 from J, leaving 14 bases between them. The CDR3 is made up of 15 amino acids. Germline V CDR1 and CDR2: SNHLY, FYNNEI. CDR3 nucleotides: TGTGCCAGCAGACGCGACAGTGCAGGCAATCAGCCCCAGCATTTT. Its translation: CASRRDSAGNQPQHF.

Only one count was recorded for this clone. The chain uses TRBV29-1 and TRBJ1-1; 7 nucleotides agree with TRBD1. This CDR3 region has 14 residues. V was clipped by 6 bases and J by 0 bases; unmatched bases: 7. Germline values: CDR1 SQVTM, CDR2 ANQGSEA. CDR3 nucleotides: TGCAGCGTGCGACAGGGAGGCATGAACACTGAAGCTTTCTTT. Translation gives CSVRQGGMNTEAFF.

This clone was counted only a few times. The chain employs TRBV6-5 and TRBJ1-1; 7 positions agree with TRBD1. V dropped 6 bases and J dropped 1; count of bases not matched to a gene: 5. Germline CDR1 and CDR2: MNHEY and SVGAGI. CDR3 length equals 14 residues. CDR3: CASRWTGENTEAFF. The CDR3 coding sequence is TGTGCCAGCAGATGGACAGGAGAGAACACTGAAGCTTTCTTT.

The chain employs TRBV24-1 and TRBJ1-1; TRBD1 matches at 9 bases. In germline, CDR1 is KGHDR, CDR2 SFDVKD. The CDR3 runs 19 residues. J lost 1 base, V lost 3 bases, and 14 bases had no gene match. CDR3 loop: CATSDRPPGQGKRNTEAFF. The DNA of the CDR3 is TGTGCCACCAGTGATCGCCCACCGGGACAGGGTAAAAGGAACACTGAAGCTTTCTTT.

This clone has just a few counts. V is TRBV28 and J is TRBJ1-4; 8 positions match TRBD1. This CDR3 is 15 amino acids long. Trimming took 5 bases from V and 7 from J; bases not matched to a gene: 9. In germline, CDR1 is MDHEN, CDR2 SYDVKM. The CDR3, as DNA: TGTGCCAGCAGTCCCGGACAGGGTTGGGGTGAAAAACTGTTTTTT. Protein product: CASSPGQGWGEKLFF.

J is TRBJ2-3 and V is TRBV5-6, with TRBD2 as a possible D gene (5 bases). There are 15 residues in the CDR3. Germline assignment: CDR1 SGHDT and CDR2 YYEEEE. Trimming stripped 2 bases from V and 0 bases from J, with 10 bases between. This chain's CDR3 is CASSLRGISTDTQYF. The CDR3 DNA reads TGTGCCAGCAGCTTAAGAGGGATCAGCACAGATACGCAGTATTTT. Combining the CDR3 with reference TRBV5-6 and TRBJ2-3 gives the whole variable domain DAGVTQSPTHLIKTRGQQVTLRCSPKSGHDTVSWYQQALGQGPQFIFQYYEEEERQRGNFPDRFSGHQFPNYSSELNVNALLLGDSALYLCASSLRGISTDTQYFGPGTRLTVL.

The rearrangement uses TRBV7-9 and TRBJ2-7; TRBD1 matches at 9 bases. Losses at the gene ends were 3 bases for V and 5 bases for J; bases not matched to a gene: 5. The CDR3 runs 14 residues. Germline CDR1 reads SEHNR; CDR2 reads FQNEAQ (reference sequence). This CDR3 reads CASSFDRGLNEQYF. Written as DNA, the CDR3 is TGTGCCAGCAGCTTTGACAGGGGGTTGAACGAGCAGTACTTC.

In DNA form, the CDR3 reads TGTGCCGCAGAGGGGGTAGCGGGAGGTACCACCTACGAGCAGTACTTC. Its translation is CAAEGVAGGTTYEQYF. This chain joins TRBV25-1 and TRBJ2-7; 10 bases are shared with TRBD2. J was trimmed by 2 bases and V by 11 bases; bases with no gene match: 15. Germline V CDR1 and CDR2: MGHDK, SYGVNS. This CDR3 is 16 amino acids long.

The chain links TRBV21-1 to TRBJ2-2; the table assigns TRBD2, which was not confirmed against the DNA. TRBV21-1 is labeled a pseudogene. There are 18 residues in the CDR3. In DNA, the CDR3 is TGTGCCAGCAGCGACCGACTAGCCAGAGGTACAAACACCGGGGAGCTGTTTTTT. It codes for CASSDRLARGTNTGELFF.

The chain uses TRBV28 and TRBJ1-5; TRBD1 is a possible D gene (5 bases). Germline assignment: CDR1 MDHEN and CDR2 SYDVKM. The CDR3 consists of 13 residues. Trimming stripped 5 bases from V and 6 bases from J, with 11 bases between. CDR3 nucleotide sequence: TGTGCCAGCAGTAAAGGGGTGAGTCAGCCCCAGCATTTT. This sequence encodes CASSKGVSQPQHF.

The chain links TRBV6-2 or TRBV6-3 to TRBJ2-1; 10 positions agree with TRBD2. Germline CDR1 MNHEY, CDR2 SVGEGT. The CDR3 has 14 residues. The trim removed 6 bases at V and 6 bases at J, leaving 5 bases unmatched. The CDR3 bases are TGTGCCAGCAGCTTTCGGACTAGCGGCAATGAGCAGTTCTTC. Amino acids: CASSFRTSGNEQFF.

This chain uses TRBV3-1 (or the pseudogene TRBV3-2) with TRBJ1-3; D not resolved. This CDR3 contains 14 residues. CDR1 is LGHDT, CDR2 YNNKEL, per germline (reference sequence). V lost 1 base and J lost 2, with 6 bases in between. The CDR3 DNA sequence: TGTGCCAGCAGCCAAGGCGACACTGGAAACACCATATATTTT. This gives the protein CASSQGDTGNTIYF.

The rearrangement links TRBV20-1 to TRBJ1-2; D remains ambiguous. CDR3 size: 12 residues. The V and J ends lost 3 bases and 2 bases respectively, with 7 bases between them. CDR1 is DFQATT, CDR2 SNEGSKA, per germline (reference sequence). The CDR3 loop is CSASVANYGYTF. The CDR3 nucleotides are TGCAGTGCTAGTGTGGCAAACTATGGCTACACCTTC.

The chain links TRBV2 to TRBJ2-1; 11 bases are shared with TRBD2. Germline V gene sequence: CDR1 SNHLY, CDR2 FYNNEI. V trimming: 10 bases; J trimming: 6 bases; junction bases outside the gene matches: 8. This CDR3 region has 14 residues. The CDR3 DNA follows: TGTGCCACCCTAGGGCTAGCGGGAGGCAATGAGCAGTTCTTC. This translates into CATLGLAGGNEQFF.

The gene calls are TRBV28 and TRBJ1-5; 7 bases align to TRBD1. Germline loops: CDR1 MDHEN, CDR2 SYDVKM. The CDR3 covers 15 residues. V lost 5 bases to trimming and J lost 4 bases; unmatched junction nucleotides: 8. As DNA, the CDR3 is TGTGCCAGCAGTACAACAGGGGTATCAAATCAGCCCCAGCATTTT. It specifies CASSTTGVSNQPQHF.

This chain uses TRBV6-5 with TRBJ1-5, with D uncertain. Per the germline V gene, CDR1 is MNHEY and CDR2 is SVGAGI. The CDR3 extends over 14 amino acids. The ends were cut back, 6 bases at V and 4 bases at J, with 13 bases in the middle. DNA of the CDR3: TGTGCCAGCAGCGGGAGTTTCCGGAATCAGCCCCAGCATTTT. It codes for CASSGSFRNQPQHF.

This chain connects TRBV4-1 to TRBJ1-2, with D possibly TRBD1 on 6 matching bases. Germline values: CDR1 MGHRA, CDR2 YSYEKL. There are 14 residues in the CDR3. Trimming took 4 bases from V and 7 from J, leaving 16 bases between them. The CDR3 loop reads CASSPEAGGAGYTF. The CDR3 DNA reads TGCGCCAGCAGCCCTGAGGCGGGGGGGGCTGGCTACACCTTC.

The chain links TRBV10-1 to TRBJ2-2, with D perhaps TRBD2 (5 bases). There are 14 residues in the CDR3. Per germline, CDR1 WNHNN and CDR2 SYGVQD (reference sequence). V was trimmed by 3 bases and J by 4 bases, leaving 9 bases between them. This CDR3 is CASSDRSGTGELFF. CDR3 coding DNA: TGCGCCAGCAGTGATCGAAGCGGCACCGGGGAGCTGTTTTTT.

J is TRBJ1-4 and V is TRBV7-9, with 7 bases matching TRBD1. CDR3 length equals 15 residues. Looked up from germline, CDR1 is SEHNR and CDR2 is FQNEAQ (reference sequence). V trimming: 5 bases; J trimming: 2 bases; junction bases outside the gene matches: 5. The CDR3 is CASSEGQATNEKLFF. CDR3 DNA: TGTGCCAGCAGCGAAGGACAGGCTACTAATGAAAAACTGTTTTTT.

The rearrangement joins TRBV4-1 to TRBJ1-2; 7 nucleotides align to TRBD1. The V gene end was trimmed by 2 bases and the J gene end by 0 bases; junction bases not matched to a gene: 3. Germline lookup yields CDR1 MGHRA and CDR2 YSYEKL. The CDR3 is made up of 15 amino acids. CDR3 protein: CASSQIRGTNYGYTF. The CDR3 region has the DNA TGCGCCAGCAGCCAAATCAGGGGGACTAACTATGGCTACACCTTC.